Below are 24 T cell receptor beta chains sequenced from a single sample in a study of blood T cell repertoires in COVID-19. Profiling relied on immunoSEQ multiplex PCR, and the TCRdb table lists in-frame clones only, not all of them. The sample comprises hundreds of thousands of clones, 70% to 90% of which are singletons, and approximately 4% rests with the top ten. Sequencing used peripheral blood. Receptors originate from a woman in her 50s with active or convalescent COVID-19.

The genes are TRBV28 and TRBJ1-5; D perhaps matches TRBD1 (6 bases). The CDR3 runs to 16 residues. V lost 6 bases and J lost 2, with 17 bases in between. The V gene's germline CDR1 is MDHEN and CDR2 SYDVKM. The CDR3 region has the DNA TGTGCCAGCAGCCCACCCGTGAGGACAGGCAATCAGCCCCAGCATTTT. Amino acids: CASSPPVRTGNQPQHF.

The CDR3 DNA reads TGTGCCAGCAGCCCGGTCTACGAGCAGTACTTC. Translation gives CASSPVYEQYF. This chain links TRBV7-9 with TRBJ2-7; D unclear. Trimming stripped 5 bases from V and 3 bases from J, with 5 bases between. The germline V gene has CDR1 SEHNR and CDR2 FQNEAQ (reference sequence). The CDR3 length is 11 residues.

This chain's CDR3 is CASSQDQGKNTGELFF. CDR3 bases: TGCGCCAGCAGCCAAGATCAGGGCAAGAACACCGGGGAGCTGTTTTTT. The chain uses TRBV4-1 and TRBJ2-2, with D possibly being TRBD1 (5 bases). Germline assignment: CDR1 MGHRA and CDR2 YSYEKL. CDR3 length: 16 residues. V shed 0 bases and J shed 1 base, with 9 bases lying between them.

With regard to this clone: This specimen includes other DNA sequences encoding the same CDR3. The chain links TRBV14 to TRBJ1-1, with D unresolved. Between the trimmed V and J ends, which lost 1 base and 5 bases, there was a span of 5 bases. The CDR3 length is 12 residues. In germline, CDR1 is SGHDN, CDR2 FVKESK. CDR3 region: CASSQGGTEAFF. The DNA of the CDR3 is TGTGCCAGCAGCCAAGGAGGGACTGAAGCTTTCTTT.

This clone was detected once. This chain connects TRBV19 to TRBJ1-5; D uncertain. This CDR3 spans 15 amino acids. CDR1 and CDR2 from the germline V gene are LNHDA and SQIVND (reference sequence). V dropped 6 bases and J dropped 2 bases, with 14 bases sitting between them. For the CDR3, the DNA is TGTGCCAGTAGCCAATTGGGCATGGGCAATCAGCCCCAGCATTTT. Translation: CASSQLGMGNQPQHF. The full variable domain, completed using reference TRBV19 and TRBJ1-5, is DGGITQSPKYLFRKEGQNVTLSCEQNLNHDAMYWYRQDPGQGLRLIYYSQIVNDFQKGDIAEGYSVSREKKESFPLTVTSAQKNPTAFYLCASSQLGMGNQPQHFGDGTRLSIL.

The rearrangement uses TRBV30 and TRBJ1-4; no reliable D call. The ends were cut back, 2 bases at V and 1 base at J, with 14 bases in the middle. Germline CDR1 reads GTSNPN; CDR2 reads SVGIG (reference sequence). The CDR3 length is 16 residues. The CDR3 here is CAWSPGASGTNEKLFF. CDR3 bases: TGTGCCTGGAGTCCGGGAGCGTCGGGAACTAATGAAAAACTGTTTTTT.

The chain uses TRBV30 and TRBJ2-1; D possibly corresponds to TRBD2 (5 bases). The germline gives CDR1 GTSNPN, CDR2 SVGIG (reference sequence). CDR3 length equals 18 residues. The germline V and J ends were trimmed by 0 bases and 1 base, with 19 bases remaining between them. The CDR3 coding sequence is TGTGCCTGGAGTGTCAGGCTTGGGGTTTCGGGGTCCTACAATGAGCAGTTCTTC. Its protein product is CAWSVRLGVSGSYNEQFF.

The chain joins TRBV7-2 to TRBJ1-2, with 7 positions matching TRBD1. Trimming cost V 7 bases and J 4 bases; bases outside gene matches: 15. CDR3 length: 16 amino acids. Germline-derived CDR1 and CDR2 are SGHTA and FQGNSA. CDR3 loop: CASTPNGRGGAYGYTF. In DNA form, the CDR3 reads TGTGCCAGCACCCCCAACGGGCGAGGGGGCGCCTATGGCTACACCTTC.

The chain uses TRBV2 and TRBJ1-1; 8 bases match TRBD1. The germline CDR1 and CDR2 sequences are SNHLY and FYNNEI. Trimming at V came to 6 bases and at J to 0 bases, leaving 0 bases not matched to a gene. The CDR3 runs 13 residues. CDR3: CASRGQVNTEAFF. The CDR3, as DNA: TGTGCCAGCAGGGGACAGGTGAACACTGAAGCTTTCTTT.

The gene calls are TRBV4-3 and TRBJ2-3, with no clear D. Germline CDR1 is LGHNA and CDR2 is YSLEER. This CDR3 contains 15 residues. Trimming took off 3 bases at V and 8 bases at J, with 18 bases between the two ends. Here the CDR3 DNA reads TGCGCCAGCAGCCAGGTTTCCCCAATGCGAGGTACGCAGTATTTT. Translated, it gives CASSQVSPMRGTQYF.

This clone has just one count. This chain uses TRBV6-5 with TRBJ2-5, with a weak D call TRBD1 (6 bases). CDR1 and CDR2 (germline): MNHEY, SVGAGI. This CDR3 is built from 15 residues. V was clipped by 6 bases and J by 4 bases, with 18 bases between them. CDR3 DNA sequence: TGTGCCAGCAGCCAAAGAGGGGGTTTGGGAGAGACCCAGTACTTC. Translating it yields CASSQRGGLGETQYF.

The CDR3 sequence is CASSSTRYPLNYGYTF. The DNA for the CDR3 is TGTGCCAGCAGCTCCACTCGTTACCCGCTTAACTATGGCTACACCTTC. The chain is built from TRBV7-2 and TRBJ1-2, with unresolved D. CDR3 length: 16 amino acids. V lost 4 bases to trimming and J lost 1 base, with 16 bases between them. The germline CDR1 and CDR2 sequences are SGHTA and FQGNSA.

The gene calls are TRBV11-2 and TRBJ2-1; 9 bases align to TRBD2. The CDR3 sequence is 17 residues long. V lost 1 base and J lost 9; bases outside the gene matches: 13. Germline values: CDR1 SGHAT, CDR2 FQNNGV. The CDR3 is CASSLGAYSGSRVEQFF. The CDR3 DNA reads as TGTGCCAGCAGCTTAGGGGCCTATAGCGGGAGCCGTGTTGAGCAGTTCTTC.

This clone was detected once. This chain uses TRBV5-5 with TRBJ1-3; possibly TRBD1 for D (5 bases). The CDR3 totals 15 residues. V shed 4 bases and J shed 0 bases, with 11 bases lying between them. The germline V gene has CDR1 SGHKS and CDR2 YYEKEE (reference sequence). The CDR3 nucleotides are TGTGCCAGCAGCGGCAGGGTGAGCTCTGGAAACACCATATATTTT. Translation: CASSGRVSSGNTIYF.

This sequence joins TRBV18 and TRBJ2-6, with 8 bases matching TRBD2. The CDR3 covers 17 residues. V gave up 4 bases and J gave up 0 bases; unmatched junction bases: 5. Germline CDR1 KGHSH, CDR2 LQKENI. DNA for the CDR3: TGTGCCAGCTCACAACTAGCGGTTGTCTCTGGGGCCAACGTCCTGACTTTC. Translation gives CASSQLAVVSGANVLTF.

The chain is built from TRBV27 and TRBJ2-7; tentative D call: TRBD1 (5 bases). Trimming took off 0 bases at V and 0 bases at J, with 18 bases between the two ends. Germline V lookup: CDR1 MNHEY, CDR2 SMNVEV (reference sequence). CDR3 size: 18 residues. DNA of the CDR3: TGTGCCAGCAGTTTATCCCCTAGGGCAGGGCAGAGCTCCTACGAGCAGTACTTC. This sequence encodes CASSLSPRAGQSSYEQYF.

This chain uses TRBV3-1 (or the pseudogene TRBV3-2) with TRBJ2-5; D may be TRBD2 (5 bases). Germline V gene data show CDR1 as LGHDT and CDR2 as YNNKEL (reference sequence). V was cut by 8 bases and J by 2 bases, with 9 bases left in between. This CDR3 contains 12 residues. Here the CDR3 reads CASRTSQETQYF. DNA of the CDR3: TGTGCCAGCCGGACTTCTCAAGAGACCCAGTACTTC.

The chain combines TRBV11-2 with TRBJ1-2; the D gene is possibly TRBD1 (6 bases). Germline-derived CDR1 and CDR2 are SGHAT and FQNNGV. The CDR3 contains 14 residues. Deletions cut 5 bases from V and 4 bases from J, with 14 bases between. Written as DNA, the CDR3 is TGTGCCAGCAGCCCGGGGACACATTTCTATGGCTACACCTTC. It encodes CASSPGTHFYGYTF. Filled out from reference TRBV11-2 and TRBJ1-2, the complete variable domain reads EAGVAQSPRYKIIEKRQSVAFWCNPISGHATLYWYQQILGQGPKLLIQFQNNGVVDDSQLPKDRFSAERLKGVDSTLKIQPAKLEDSAVYLCASSPGTHFYGYTFGSGTRLTVV.

In its sample, this clone was seen once. The chain carries TRBV7-3 and TRBJ2-3, with 8 bases aligning to TRBD2. The germline V gene has CDR1 SGHTA and CDR2 FQGTGA. This CDR3 is built from 16 residues. With V trimmed by 5 bases and J by 2 bases, 9 bases remained unmatched. The CDR3 sequence: CASSPFGGGTTDTQYF. CDR3 DNA: TGTGCCAGCAGCCCCTTTGGCGGGGGGACCACAGATACGCAGTATTTT.

The V and J genes are TRBV2 and TRBJ2-1; 7 bases fit TRBD2. This CDR3 has 15 amino acids. Germline loops: CDR1 SNHLY, CDR2 FYNNEI. V was clipped by 4 bases and J by 6 bases; unmatched bases: 9. The CDR3 sequence: CASSVGGSRSNEQFF. CDR3 nucleotide sequence: TGTGCCAGCAGTGTAGGCGGGAGTCGCTCCAATGAGCAGTTCTTC.

J is TRBJ2-1 and V is TRBV19; a possible D gene is TRBD2 (6 bases). The germline V gene encodes CDR1 LNHDA and CDR2 SQIVND (reference sequence). V dropped 3 bases and J dropped 6 bases, with 18 bases sitting between them. The CDR3 length is 16 residues. The DNA for the CDR3 is TGTGCCAGTAGTATTACGGGGCTAGCGAGGACCAATGAGCAGTTCTTC. It yields the protein CASSITGLARTNEQFF.

This chain links TRBV4-2 with TRBJ1-1; possibly TRBD1 for D (6 bases). V shed 0 bases and J shed 1 base, with 9 bases lying between them. The V gene's germline CDR1 is LGHNA and CDR2 YNFKEQ. CDR3 length equals 15 residues. CDR3 in DNA: TGTGCCAGCAGCCAAGATGGGACACAGAACACTGAAGCTTTCTTT. Protein: CASSQDGTQNTEAFF.

The chain is built from TRBV6-5 and TRBJ2-7; tentative D call: TRBD2 (5 bases). Germline loops: CDR1 MNHEY, CDR2 SVGAGI. Trimming took 7 bases from V and 2 from J, leaving 12 bases between them. The CDR3 spans 13 residues. The CDR3 DNA reads TGTGCCAGCACTCCCGGGGTCGCCTACGAGCAGTACTTC. Amino acids: CASTPGVAYEQYF.

The chain links TRBV5-1 to TRBJ2-3, with a possible D match to TRBD2 (6 bases). Germline CDR1 reads SGHRS; CDR2 reads YFSETQ. Trimming left V 3 bases short and J 0 bases short, with 8 bases between. This CDR3 spans 14 amino acids. The CDR3 DNA reads as TGCGCCAGCAGCTGGAGGGGTAGCACAGATACGCAGTATTTT. Translated: CASSWRGSTDTQYF.